Below are 22 T cell receptor beta chains sequenced from a single sample in a study of beta chain features in type 1 diabetes. The study reverse transcribed the entire isolated RNA, so it sequenced expressed TCRB transcripts. Assay: immunoSEQ multiplex PCR; the TCRdb copy retains only in-frame clones and omits some. The sample holds some 400,000 clones, less than 15% seen once. The sequenced material came from naive CD4+ T cells from blood. These TCRs come from a woman under 30 in good health.

The rearrangement joins TRBV4-2 to TRBJ2-1, with TRBD2 identical over 9 bases. With V trimmed by 3 bases and J by 7 bases, 13 bases remained unmatched. The CDR3 consists of 17 residues. The germline CDR1 and CDR2 sequences are LGHNA and YNFKEQ. The CDR3 sequence: CASSQAGLANILNEQFF. The DNA for the CDR3 is TGTGCCAGCAGCCAGGCCGGACTAGCGAATATCCTGAATGAGCAGTTCTTC.

The chain is built from TRBV5-1 and TRBJ2-1, with no clear D. Germline lookup yields CDR1 SGHRS and CDR2 YFSETQ. This CDR3 comprises 14 residues. Trimming cost V 3 bases and J 6 bases, with 13 bases left between them. CDR3 sequence (DNA): TGCGCCAGCAGCTCGAGTCTGGTCGGCAATGAGCAGTTCTTC. Translating gives CASSSSLVGNEQFF.

This clone was picked up a small number of times. This sequence joins TRBV7-2 and TRBJ2-3; D might be TRBD2 (5 bases). Germline V lookup: CDR1 SGHTA, CDR2 FQGNSA. CDR3 length equals 16 residues. The V end was cut by 5 bases, the J end by 6 bases, with 21 bases between. CDR3 DNA sequence: TGTGCCAGCAGCGAAGACTCGGGAACATTGGCGGATACGCAGTATTTT. It yields the protein CASSEDSGTLADTQYF.

This clone was seen more than once but under ten times. The chain uses TRBV30 and TRBJ2-1; tentative D call: TRBD2 (6 bases). CDR1 and CDR2 (germline): GTSNPN, SVGIG (reference sequence). Between the trimmed V and J ends, which lost 1 base and 4 bases, there was a span of 11 bases. The CDR3 runs to 14 residues. CDR3 amino acids: CAWSGRAGYNEQFF. CDR3 nucleotide sequence: TGTGCCTGGAGTGGCAGGGCGGGGTACAATGAGCAGTTCTTC.

This chain links TRBV7-8 with TRBJ1-5, with 7 bases fitting TRBD1. Germline CDR1 is SGHVS and CDR2 is FQNEAQ. The CDR3 runs 14 residues. Trimming removed 4 bases from V and 4 bases from J; junction bases left unmatched: 4. CDR3 loop: CASSSDRVNQPQHF. CDR3 bases: TGTGCCAGCAGCTCCGACAGGGTTAATCAGCCCCAGCATTTT.

The chain recombines TRBV19 with TRBJ2-1, with 10 positions matching TRBD2. V lost 1 base to trimming and J lost 4 bases; unmatched junction nucleotides: 7. This CDR3 region has 17 residues. Germline V gene lookup returns CDR1 LNHDA and CDR2 SQIVND (reference sequence). The CDR3 bases are TGTGCCAGTAGTATAGGAAGGCTAGCGGGAGTGTACAATGAGCAGTTCTTC. As protein: CASSIGRLAGVYNEQFF.

The chain joins TRBV2 to TRBJ1-4; TRBD1 agrees at 8 bases. The CDR3 loop spans 14 amino acids. V shed 3 bases, J shed 8 bases, and the junction held 5 bases outside the gene matches. CDR1 is SNHLY and CDR2 is FYNNEI in the germline V gene. The CDR3 is CASSDNRGGEKLFF. The CDR3 DNA is TGTGCCAGCAGTGATAACAGGGGGGGAGAAAAACTGTTTTTT.

This chain connects TRBV29-1 to TRBJ1-1; a possible D gene is TRBD1 (6 bases). The CDR3 runs to 13 residues. Germline lookup yields CDR1 SQVTM and CDR2 ANQGSEA. V gave up 5 bases and J gave up 1 base, with 11 bases separating them. The DNA of the CDR3 is TGCAGCGTTCGACAGGCCGCGAACACTGAAGCTTTCTTT. As protein: CSVRQAANTEAFF.

This clone was observed a few times. V gene TRBV7-9 combines with J gene TRBJ2-7; 8 bases align to TRBD1. CDR1 and CDR2 (germline): SEHNR, FQNEAQ (reference sequence). The CDR3 runs 14 residues. The J segment lost 5 bases and the V segment lost 5 bases, leaving 8 bases of the junction unmatched. Here the CDR3 DNA reads TGTGCCAGCAGCCGAGGCCAGGGGGCTCACGAGCAGTACTTC. It specifies CASSRGQGAHEQYF.

This rearrangement joins TRBV25-1 to TRBJ2-7; TRBD2 is a possible D gene (5 bases). The germline gives CDR1 MGHDK, CDR2 SYGVNS. CDR3 length: 14 amino acids. Trimming left V 4 bases short and J 3 bases short, with 13 bases between. The CDR3 region is CASSVRARHYEQYF. The CDR3 nucleotides read TGTGCCAGCAGTGTGAGGGCCAGGCACTACGAGCAGTACTTC.

This chain links TRBV28 with TRBJ2-7; TRBD2 aligns across 10 bases. V lost 7 bases, J lost 11 bases, and 14 bases stayed unmatched. CDR3 length equals 14 residues. Per germline, CDR1 MDHEN and CDR2 SYDVKM. The chain's CDR3 is CASTWNSQREGKYF. CDR3 bases: TGTGCCAGCACCTGGAATTCGCAGCGGGAGGGCAAGTACTTC. The whole variable domain, remainder taken from reference TRBV28 and TRBJ2-7, is DVKVTQSSRYLVKRTGEKVFLECVQDMDHENMFWYRQDPGLGLRLIYFSYDVKMKEKGDIPEGYSVSREKKERFSLILESASTNQTSMYLCASTWNSQREGKYFGPGTRLTVT.

This clone was counted a few times. The rearrangement links TRBV18 to TRBJ1-2, with TRBD1 identical over 7 bases. This CDR3 spans 16 amino acids. The V gene end was trimmed by 4 bases and the J gene end by 4 bases; junction bases not matched to a gene: 12. Per germline, CDR1 KGHSH and CDR2 LQKENI. This CDR3 is CASSLASGQATYGYTF. The DNA for the CDR3 is TGTGCCAGCTCACTAGCATCCGGACAGGCCACCTATGGCTACACCTTC.

The V gene is TRBV7-2, the J gene TRBJ2-1; 7 nucleotides agree with TRBD2. Germline CDR1 reads SGHTA; CDR2 reads FQGNSA. The CDR3 sequence is 17 residues long. The V segment lost 7 bases and the J segment 7 bases; nucleotides outside the gene matches: 19. The CDR3: CASTSGGSWVRRNEQFF. The CDR3, as DNA: TGTGCCAGCACCTCCGGCGGGAGTTGGGTTCGACGGAATGAGCAGTTCTTC.

The rearrangement uses TRBV11-2 and TRBJ2-7; 10 nucleotides agree with TRBD1. Germline-derived CDR1 and CDR2 are SGHAT and FQNNGV. The CDR3 totals 15 residues. J gave up 5 bases and V 7 bases, and 11 bases lay outside the gene matches. DNA of the CDR3: TGTGCCAGCAACTTTCCGGGACAGGGGTTCAACGAGCAGTACTTC. Translated: CASNFPGQGFNEQYF.

V gene TRBV6-5 combines with J gene TRBJ2-7; 7 bases map to TRBD1. The germline gives CDR1 MNHEY, CDR2 SVGAGI. J gave up 3 bases and V 4 bases, and 6 bases lay outside the gene matches. CDR3 length: 14 residues. CDR3 nucleotide sequence: TGTGCCAGCAGTTCCTTCCGGGACAGCTACGAGCAGTACTTC. Translated, it gives CASSSFRDSYEQYF.

The V gene is TRBV28, the J gene TRBJ1-1; a weak D match, TRBD1 (6 bases). Germline V gives CDR1 MDHEN, CDR2 SYDVKM. V was pared by 9 bases and J by 1 base, with 9 bases between. The CDR3 sequence is 12 residues long. CDR3 nucleotide sequence: TGTGCCAGTACGGACAGGAACACTGAAGCTTTCTTT. Translated, it gives CASTDRNTEAFF.

This clone was observed a handful of times. V and J are TRBV19 and TRBJ1-5; D is ambiguous. The V gene's germline CDR1 is LNHDA and CDR2 SQIVND (reference sequence). Trimming took 4 bases from V and 3 from J, leaving 7 bases between them. This CDR3 has 13 residues. CDR3 sequence reads: CASSSRNNQPQHF. The DNA for the CDR3 is TGTGCCAGTAGTAGCAGGAACAATCAGCCCCAGCATTTT.

This clone was seen more than once but under ten times. The V and J genes are TRBV28 and TRBJ2-7; 10 positions match TRBD2. J lost 0 bases, V lost 4 bases, and 9 bases had no gene match. This CDR3 region has 17 residues. CDR1 is MDHEN and CDR2 is SYDVKM in the germline V gene. The CDR3 DNA reads TGTGCCAGCAGTTCCGATCTATCTAGCGGGGGCTCCTACGAGCAGTACTTC. Amino acids: CASSSDLSSGGSYEQYF.

The gene calls are TRBV7-2 and TRBJ2-1, with 9 bases lining up with TRBD2. The CDR3 has 15 amino acids. V shed 5 bases, J shed 6 bases, and the junction held 8 bases outside the gene matches. Germline V CDR1 and CDR2: SGHTA, FQGNSA. The CDR3 DNA sequence: TGTGCCAGCAGCAAGGGGCTAGCGGGAATCAATGAGCAGTTCTTC. Protein sequence: CASSKGLAGINEQFF.

Only a few counts were recorded for this clone. The chain has TRBV5-6 and TRBJ1-5; a weak D match, TRBD1 (6 bases). CDR1 SGHDT and CDR2 YYEEEE come from the germline V gene. The CDR3 has 13 amino acids. Trimming removed 2 bases at V and 4 bases at J, with 7 bases between. The chain's CDR3 is CASSFGQNQPQHF. The DNA for the CDR3 is TGTGCCAGCAGCTTTGGACAGAATCAGCCCCAGCATTTT.

This clone has only a few counts. CDR3 in DNA: TGTGCCAGTAGTGCCATAACAGGGGGCAGTCAGCCCCAGCATTTT. Translated, it gives CASSAITGGSQPQHF. The rearrangement joins TRBV19 to TRBJ1-5; 9 bases align to TRBD1. The CDR3 spans 15 residues. V was clipped by 5 bases and J by 6 bases; unmatched bases: 8. The germline gives CDR1 LNHDA, CDR2 SQIVND (reference sequence).

The rearrangement joins TRBV4-1 to TRBJ2-1, with TRBD2 matching over 10 bases. V was clipped by 3 bases and J by 13 bases; unmatched bases: 12. Per the germline V gene, CDR1 is MGHRA and CDR2 is YSYEKL. The CDR3 length is 15 residues. The CDR3 DNA sequence: TGCGCCAGCAGCCACTTGGCGGTAGCGGGAGGCGCTCAGTTCTTC. It is translated as CASSHLAVAGGAQFF.